The 24 T cell receptor beta chains in this list originate from one sample, sequenced in a study of control samples from healthy donors and cancer patients. The repertoire was sequenced with immunoSEQ multiplex PCR; TCRdb's copy has only in-frame clones and lacks some. The sample includes 150,000 or so clones, roughly 94% seen only once; the top ten take approximately 15%. Material for sequencing was PBMCs. The receptors originated from a man aged 60 to 75 with colorectal cancer.

The chain links TRBV2 to TRBJ2-7, with 7 bases aligning to TRBD1. Germline V gives CDR1 SNHLY, CDR2 FYNNEI. Trimming removed 7 bases from V and 5 bases from J; junction bases left unmatched: 8. This CDR3 region has 13 residues. CDR3 region: CASNVGGWDEQYF. The DNA of the CDR3 is TGTGCCAGCAACGTAGGGGGCTGGGACGAGCAGTACTTC. Full variable domain (missing parts from reference TRBV2 and TRBJ2-7): EPEVTQTPSHQVTQMGQEVILRCVPISNHLYFYWYRQILGQKVEFLVSFYNNEISEKSEIFDDQFSVERPDGSNFTLKIRSTKLEDSAMYFCASNVGGWDEQYFGPGTRLTVT.

The J gene is TRBJ2-5, the V gene TRBV21-1; the table assigns TRBD2, which was not confirmed against the DNA. TRBV21-1 is a listed pseudogene. The CDR3 sequence is 13 residues long. CDR3 in DNA: TGTGCCAGCAGCGGCGGCCCAAGGGAGACCCAGTACTTC. Its protein is CASSGGPRETQYF.

The chain joins TRBV5-1 to TRBJ2-2, with 7 positions matching TRBD2. CDR3 size: 17 residues. CDR1 is SGHRS, CDR2 YFSETQ, per germline. The V and J ends lost 6 bases and 5 bases, in that order; junction bases with no gene match: 16. The CDR3 DNA is TGCGCCAGCATGGCGGGGATTGGACTAGTGGGGACCGGGGAGCTGTTTTTT. Translated: CASMAGIGLVGTGELFF.

This clone was seen a single time. The DNA of the CDR3 is TGTGCCAGCAGTTTAGGGGGGGGCTACACCTTC. Translated: CASSLGGGYTF. The gene calls are TRBV6-6 and TRBJ1-2, with a possible D match to TRBD1 (6 bases). The CDR3 length is 11 residues. CDR1 is MNHNY, CDR2 SVGAGI, per germline (reference sequence). The V and J ends lost 4 bases and 8 bases respectively, with 8 bases between them.

This chain joins TRBV6-5 and TRBJ2-7; D unresolved. Germline values: CDR1 MNHEY, CDR2 SVGAGI. Trimming left V 8 bases short and J 2 bases short, with 7 bases between. The CDR3 is 11 residues long. The DNA for the CDR3 is TGTGCCAGCGCGAACCCCTACGAGCAGTACTTC. The encoded protein is CASANPYEQYF.

The chain's CDR3 is CASSLGYRGQGFGNTIYF. The CDR3 nucleotides read TGTGCCAGCAGCTTGGGATATAGGGGACAGGGCTTTGGAAACACCATATATTTT. This sequence joins TRBV5-5 and TRBJ1-3; 9 positions agree with TRBD1. V lost 0 bases and J lost 3; bases outside the gene matches: 10. The germline V gene encodes CDR1 SGHKS and CDR2 YYEKEE (reference sequence). The CDR3 is 18 amino acids.

J is TRBJ2-7 and V is TRBV7-6, with TRBD1 matching 7 bases. The V gene end was trimmed by 5 bases and the J gene end by 2 bases; junction bases not matched to a gene: 9. The CDR3 spans 15 residues. Germline V gene data show CDR1 as SGHVS and CDR2 as FNYEAQ. The CDR3 coding sequence is TGTGCCAGCAGCAAAAACAGGGGCTCCGCCTACGAGCAGTACTTC. Amino acid sequence: CASSKNRGSAYEQYF.

The V call is TRBV6-5, the J call TRBJ1-5, with 8 positions matching TRBD1. The junction had 5 bases not matched to a gene; V was cut back by 6 bases and J by 4 bases. CDR1 MNHEY and CDR2 SVGAGI come from the germline V gene. The CDR3 extends over 14 amino acids. The CDR3 reads CASRAGGRNQPQHF. In DNA, the CDR3 is TGTGCCAGCAGGGCAGGGGGCAGGAATCAGCCCCAGCATTTT.

This clone was seen once. The genes are TRBV14 and TRBJ2-2; 9 bases align to TRBD1. Germline values: CDR1 SGHDN, CDR2 FVKESK. With 4 bases clipped from V and 6 bases from J, the junction kept 6 bases outside the gene matches. This CDR3 is built from 15 residues. CDR3 sequence (DNA): TGTGCCAGCAGCCTGAGGACAGGGGATTCCGGGGAGCTGTTTTTT. Translation: CASSLRTGDSGELFF.

The chain has TRBV30 and TRBJ2-7, with 9 nucleotides matching TRBD1. V lost 4 bases to trimming and J lost 6 bases; unmatched junction nucleotides: 4. The CDR3 has 12 residues. Per germline, CDR1 GTSNPN and CDR2 SVGIG (reference sequence). The CDR3 DNA is TGTGCCTGGATTTGGACAGGGGTCGAGCAGTACTTC. Translated, it gives CAWIWTGVEQYF.

The V and J genes are TRBV18 and TRBJ2-6; 7 bases are shared with TRBD1. V lost 1 base, J lost 0 bases, and 3 bases stayed unmatched. This CDR3 has 17 amino acids. Germline V gene sequence: CDR1 KGHSH, CDR2 LQKENI. CDR3 sequence reads: CASSPRTGNSGANVLTF. The CDR3 DNA follows: TGTGCCAGCTCACCACGGACAGGAAACTCTGGGGCCAACGTCCTGACTTTC.

The V and J genes are TRBV6-5 and TRBJ1-2, with 9 bases identical to TRBD1. The germline V gene encodes CDR1 MNHEY and CDR2 SVGAGI. Trimming cost V 8 bases and J 5 bases; bases outside gene matches: 9. The CDR3 is made up of 14 amino acids. CDR3 protein: CASRYRGRPYGYTF. CDR3 bases: TGTGCCAGCCGATACAGGGGGCGTCCTTATGGCTACACCTTC.

The chain employs TRBV7-9 and TRBJ1-3, with a tentative D call TRBD1 (6 bases). The CDR3 contains 17 residues. V was pared by 1 base and J by 3 bases, with 16 bases between. Germline lookup yields CDR1 SEHNR and CDR2 FQNEAQ (reference sequence). The CDR3 region is CASSLGLGAPRGNTIYF. The DNA of the CDR3 is TGTGCCAGCAGCTTAGGCCTGGGGGCCCCTCGTGGAAACACCATATATTTT. The full variable domain, its missing parts supplied by reference TRBV7-9 and TRBJ1-3, is DTGVSQNPRHKITKRGQNVTFRCDPISEHNRLYWYRQTLGQGPEFLTYFQNEAQLEKSRLLSDRFSAERPKGSFSTLEIQRTEQGDSAMYLCASSLGLGAPRGNTIYFGEGSWLTVV.

The chain combines TRBV11-2 with TRBJ2-5; D call uncertain. From germline, CDR1 is SGHAT and CDR2 FQNNGV. Trimming stripped 3 bases from V and 5 bases from J, with 10 bases between. The CDR3 runs to 13 residues. The CDR3 bases are TGTGCCAGCAGCTTCCTGGGCGGTGAGACCCAGTACTTC. Its protein product is CASSFLGGETQYF.

The chain carries TRBV30 and TRBJ1-1; no reliable D call. The CDR3 loop spans 11 amino acids. V lost 2 bases and J lost 0, with 1 base in between. Per the germline V gene, CDR1 is GTSNPN and CDR2 is SVGIG (reference sequence). The CDR3 here is CAWSMNTEAFF. CDR3 nucleotide sequence: TGTGCCTGGAGTATGAACACTGAAGCTTTCTTT.

The chain recombines TRBV19 with TRBJ1-1; D uncertain. CDR3 length: 15 amino acids. With 5 bases removed from V and 4 bases from J, the gap between germline ends came to 17 bases. CDR1 LNHDA and CDR2 SQIVND come from the germline V gene (reference sequence). The CDR3 sequence is CASSPNLPKATEAFF. CDR3 nucleotides: TGTGCCAGTAGTCCGAATCTCCCGAAGGCCACTGAAGCTTTCTTT. The variable domain in full, completed from reference TRBV19 and TRBJ1-1, reads DGGITQSPKYLFRKEGQNVTLSCEQNLNHDAMYWYRQDPGQGLRLIYYSQIVNDFQKGDIAEGYSVSREKKESFPLTVTSAQKNPTAFYLCASSPNLPKATEAFFGQGTRLTVV.

The chain links TRBV2 to TRBJ2-6; D unclear. This CDR3 spans 17 amino acids. Between the trimmed V and J ends, which lost 2 bases and 0 bases, there was a span of 11 bases. Germline V CDR1 and CDR2: SNHLY, FYNNEI. The CDR3 loop reads CASSEYSGVSGANVLTF. The CDR3 DNA follows: TGTGCCAGCAGTGAATATTCTGGGGTCTCTGGGGCCAACGTCCTGACTTTC.

The V call is TRBV10-1, the J call TRBJ2-7; TRBD1 agrees at 10 bases. This CDR3 contains 15 residues. The ends lost 4 bases at V and 0 bases at J; junction bases unmatched: 3. Germline V gives CDR1 WNHNN, CDR2 SYGVQD (reference sequence). The DNA of the CDR3 is TGCGCCAGCAGTGCCGGGACAGGGGCCTCCTACGAGCAGTACTTC. Its translation is CASSAGTGASYEQYF.

This clone was seen only once. V gene TRBV6-4 combines with J gene TRBJ2-2; D is unresolved. Germline V gene sequence: CDR1 MRHNA, CDR2 SNTAGT. The CDR3 has 14 residues. The V end lost 4 bases, the J end lost 6 bases, and 12 bases lay between the germline ends. The CDR3 DNA reads TGTGCCAGCAGTGCATGGCTAGGTCCCGGGGAGCTGTTTTTT. Its translation: CASSAWLGPGELFF.

The gene calls are TRBV7-8 and TRBJ2-5; no reliable D call. CDR1 SGHVS and CDR2 FQNEAQ come from the germline V gene. V was cut by 1 base and J by 5 bases, with 8 bases left in between. The CDR3 has 13 amino acids. The CDR3 bases are TGTGCCAGCAGCTTAGAGGGTCGGGAGACCCAGTACTTC. Protein sequence: CASSLEGRETQYF.

This sequence joins TRBV18 and TRBJ1-2; no definite D call. CDR3 size: 16 residues. V lost 6 bases, J lost 6 bases, and 23 bases lay in between. CDR1 KGHSH and CDR2 LQKENI come from the germline V gene. In DNA form, the CDR3 reads TGTGCCAGCTCGTTAGAGTCCTCGGCAGTGATCGATGGCTACACCTTC. It translates to CASSLESSAVIDGYTF.

The genes are TRBV5-1 and TRBJ1-1; D is unresolved. Looked up from germline, CDR1 is SGHRS and CDR2 is YFSETQ. V was trimmed by 4 bases and J by 1 base, leaving 8 bases between them. The CDR3 is 13 amino acids. The CDR3 sequence: CASSPYTNTEAFF. DNA of the CDR3: TGCGCCAGCAGCCCATATACGAACACTGAAGCTTTCTTT.

This rearrangement joins TRBV27 to TRBJ1-1; 7 nucleotides align to TRBD1. Trimming removed 5 bases from V and 0 bases from J; junction bases left unmatched: 0. The germline gives CDR1 MNHEY, CDR2 SMNVEV (reference sequence). The CDR3 spans 13 residues. In nucleotides, the CDR3 is TGTGCCAGCAGTGACAGGGTGAACACTGAAGCTTTCTTT. This translates into CASSDRVNTEAFF.

This clone was seen only a few times. The V and J genes are TRBV11-2 and TRBJ1-6; no firm D call. With 3 bases removed from V and 6 bases from J, the gap between germline ends came to 6 bases. The CDR3 totals 13 residues. The germline CDR1 and CDR2 sequences are SGHAT and FQNNGV. The CDR3 bases are TGTGCCAGCAGCTTTCAGTTTAATTCACCCCTCCACTTT. Amino acids: CASSFQFNSPLHF.